This paragraph covers one T cell receptor (beta chain) sequence. Its antigen is not identified. The data are from a study of T cell responses to AZD1222 COVID-19 vaccine. Study-level results: Reportedly, nearly half of unique spike TCRs recognized epitopes outside B.1.351/B.1.1.7 mutations.

V was shortened by 8 bases and J by 2 bases, with 18 bases between the two germline ends. Germline CDR1 MNHEY, CDR2 SVGAGI. CDR3 length: 15 amino acids. Sequencing was performed with immunoSEQ multiplex PCR; in TCRdb, only in-frame clones are kept and a portion is missing. The profile covers about 130,000 clones, with roughly nine tenths appearing a single time and 2.8% taken by the ten largest. This TCR was sampled from an adult in good health. This rearrangement joins TRBV6-5 to TRBJ1-1, with D tentatively TRBD1 (6 bases). Source: peripheral blood, taken on day 0 of AZD1222 vaccination. The CDR3 is CASPRQGRLNTEAFF. DNA for the CDR3: TGTGCCAGCCCAAGGCAGGGGAGGTTAAACACTGAAGCTTTCTTT.